Listed here are 8 T cell receptor beta chains from one sample, sequenced in a study of T cells in Graves' hyperthyroidism and ophthalmopathy. TCR beta CDR3 region amplification was performed from RNA transcripts. The HTBI set primed first-round TCR CDR3 RT-PCR. A single record per CDR3 protein comes from TCRdb applying MiXCR to the multiplex PCR reads. The data contain some 270,000 distinct CDR3 sequences, 24% of them singletons. Sample: blood. The receptors come from a woman aged 35 to 49 with Graves' ophthalmopathy.

This clonotype was seen many times. The genes are TRBV25-1 and TRBJ2-5; the match to TRBD1 covers 7 bases. Germline V gives CDR1 MGHDK, CDR2 SYGVNS. The CDR3 runs 14 residues. Germline trimming cut 1 base from V and 5 bases from J; bases unmatched to any gene: 4. For the CDR3, the DNA is TGTGCCAGCAGTGAATCGGGACAGCGGGAGACCCAGTACTTC. Amino acid sequence: CASSESGQRETQYF.

There are many counts of this clonotype. The chain links TRBV19 to TRBJ1-2; D is undetermined. The CDR3 length is 15 residues. Trimming removed 7 bases at V and 8 bases at J, with 23 bases between. CDR1 and CDR2 (germline): LNHDA, SQIVND (reference sequence). As DNA, the CDR3 is TGTGCCAGTACCTTACCAGACCGACCCTTCTGGGGCTACACCTTC. It yields the protein CASTLPDRPFWGYTF.

The CDR3 here is CASSDPGRGPNTEAFF. CDR3 nucleotide sequence: TGTGCCAGCAGTGATCCAGGGAGGGGGCCGAACACTGAAGCTTTCTTT. The chain is built from TRBV28 and TRBJ1-1; TRBD1 agrees at 7 bases. Germline values: CDR1 MDHEN, CDR2 SYDVKM. The CDR3 loop spans 16 amino acids. The V segment lost 5 bases and the J segment 1 base; nucleotides outside the gene matches: 10.

The sample holds many counts of this clonotype. V and J are TRBV7-8 and TRBJ1-3; 8 nucleotides line up with TRBD1. Germline trimming cut 4 bases from V and 0 bases from J; bases unmatched to any gene: 5. The CDR3 totals 16 residues. Germline lookup yields CDR1 SGHVS and CDR2 FQNEAQ. In nucleotides, the CDR3 is TGTGCCAGCAGCTCGGGACAGGCCTACTCTGGAAACACCATATATTTT. Protein sequence: CASSSGQAYSGNTIYF.

CDR3 nucleotide sequence: TGTGCCATCAGTGCGGGCCGTGGGGAACCGTACTTC. Translation gives CAISAGRGEPYF. The V call is TRBV10-3, the J call TRBJ2-7; D is uncertain. The V gene's germline CDR1 is ENHRY and CDR2 SYGVKD. V lost 4 bases to trimming and J lost 12 bases, with 16 bases between them. This CDR3 has 12 amino acids.

In its sample, this clonotype was seen many times. V is TRBV28 and J is TRBJ2-5; 11 positions agree with TRBD1. This CDR3 spans 17 amino acids. V trimming: 3 bases; J trimming: 6 bases; junction bases outside the gene matches: 12. Per the germline V gene, CDR1 is MDHEN and CDR2 is SYDVKM. Here the CDR3 DNA reads TGTGCCAGCAGTTTCTCGATACGGACAGGGGGCGAAAAGACCCAGTACTTC. It yields the protein CASSFSIRTGGEKTQYF.

The chain joins TRBV7-2 to TRBJ2-7; D unresolved. There are 12 residues in the CDR3. The germline gives CDR1 SGHTA, CDR2 FQGNSA. V dropped 9 bases and J dropped 1 base, with 10 bases sitting between them. CDR3 bases: TGTGCCAGTGGGTGGAGATCCTACGAGCAGTACTTC. Residues: CASGWRSYEQYF. Combining the CDR3 with reference TRBV7-2 and TRBJ2-7 gives the whole variable domain GAGVSQSPSNKVTEKGKDVELRCDPISGHTALYWYRQSLGQGLEFLIYFQGNSAPDKSGLPSDRFSAERTGGSVSTLTIQRTQQEDSAVYLCASGWRSYEQYFGPGTRLTVT.

This clonotype came up many times. The chain uses TRBV6-1 and TRBJ1-1, with D possibly matching TRBD1 (6 bases). The CDR3 is made up of 14 amino acids. Per germline, CDR1 MNHNS and CDR2 SASEGT. V was pared by 6 bases and J by 6 bases, with 17 bases between. The CDR3 DNA sequence: TGTGCCAGCAGACCCCGACAGGACACGCCTGAAGCTTTCTTT. Translated: CASRPRQDTPEAFF.